These 4 T cell receptor beta chains were all obtained from the same sample, sequenced in a study of cytomegalovirus exposure and HLA in healthy donors. Both 60 Vbeta primers and 13 Jbeta primers went into the PCR. Profiling relied on immunoSEQ multiplex PCR, and the TCRdb table lists in-frame clones only, not all of them. The sample holds under 200,000 clones, 65% to 70% seen once. The sample comprised PBMCs. The source is a woman aged 18 to 35 in good health and CMV-seropositive.

The chain recombines TRBV7-9 with TRBJ1-5; D gene unclear. Between the trimmed V and J ends, which lost 2 bases and 5 bases, there was a span of 7 bases. Germline lookup yields CDR1 SEHNR and CDR2 FQNEAQ (reference sequence). The CDR3 length is 13 residues. The CDR3 sequence: CASSLMADQPQHF. CDR3 bases: TGTGCCAGCAGCTTAATGGCAGATCAGCCCCAGCATTTT.

This clone was picked up one time. The DNA of the CDR3 is TGTGCCAGCTCACACGGGACAGGCCAACCTACTGGTGGCTACACCTTC. Translated, it gives CASSHGTGQPTGGYTF. The chain carries TRBV18 and TRBJ1-2; TRBD1 agrees at 8 bases. Trimming cost V 4 bases and J 7 bases; bases outside gene matches: 14. The germline V gene has CDR1 KGHSH and CDR2 LQKENI. This CDR3 has 16 residues.

The V call is TRBV2, the J call TRBJ2-5; D is ambiguous. The assigned J gene may be wrong: the sequence end matches TRBJ2-7 better. In germline, CDR1 is SNHLY, CDR2 FYNNEI. This CDR3 has 10 amino acids. DNA for the CDR3: TGTGCCTCCTCGCGCTACGAGCAGTACTTC. Protein product: CASSRYEQYF.

The chain combines TRBV5-1 with TRBJ2-7; the match to TRBD1 covers 7 bases. CDR1 and CDR2 (germline): SGHRS, YFSETQ. V lost 5 bases, J lost 2 bases, and 10 bases stayed unmatched. This CDR3 is built from 15 residues. The DNA of the CDR3 is TGCGCCAGCAGTACCGGACAGGCAAATCCCTACGAGCAGTACTTC. The encoded protein is CASSTGQANPYEQYF.